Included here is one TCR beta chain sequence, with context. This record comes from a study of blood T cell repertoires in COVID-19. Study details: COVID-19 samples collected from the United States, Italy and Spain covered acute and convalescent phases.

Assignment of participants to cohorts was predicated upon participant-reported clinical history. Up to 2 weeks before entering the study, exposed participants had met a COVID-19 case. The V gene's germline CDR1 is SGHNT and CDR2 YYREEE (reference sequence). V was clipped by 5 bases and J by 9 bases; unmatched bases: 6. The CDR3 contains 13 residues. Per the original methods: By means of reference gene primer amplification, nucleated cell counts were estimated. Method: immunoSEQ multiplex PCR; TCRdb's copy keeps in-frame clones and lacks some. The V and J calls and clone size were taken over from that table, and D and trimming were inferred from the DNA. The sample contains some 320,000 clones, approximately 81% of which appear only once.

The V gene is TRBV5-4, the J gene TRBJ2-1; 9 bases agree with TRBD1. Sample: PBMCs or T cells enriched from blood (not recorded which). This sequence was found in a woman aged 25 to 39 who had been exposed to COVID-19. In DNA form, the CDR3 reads TGTGCCAGCAGTTTCCGGACAGGGGCTGAGCAGTTCTTC. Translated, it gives CASSFRTGAEQFF.